These 8 T cell receptor beta chains were all obtained from the same sample, sequenced in a study of Ad26.COV2.S vaccination and SARS-CoV-2 variants. This sample's treatment: around 19 received Ad26.COV2.S at low or high dose, single or two shots; several received placebo; per-sample allocation not given. Specimens were obtained on day 63 following the first vaccine or placebo injection. The data were produced by immunoSEQ multiplex PCR, yet TCRdb's version contains in-frame clones alone and is incomplete. The sample shows 500,000 or so clones, around 88% of them seen only once. This specimen was peripheral blood, taken in a trial of Ad26.COV2.S vaccine versus placebo. The receptors were gathered from a person between 18 and 65 years old who received the Ad26.COV2.S COVID-19 vaccine or a placebo.

Note on this clone: In the same sample, other DNA sequences code for this CDR3. The chain employs TRBV6-1 and TRBJ2-7; possible D gene TRBD2, 6 bases. CDR3 length: 14 residues. V was trimmed by 0 bases and J by 4 bases, leaving 10 bases between them. Germline V CDR1 and CDR2: MNHNS, SASEGT. CDR3 in amino acids: CASSEAGGEYEQYF. CDR3 coding DNA: TGTGCCAGCAGTGAAGCGGGGGGTGAGTACGAGCAGTACTTC.

The chain employs TRBV28 and TRBJ1-1; D ambiguous. Looked up from germline, CDR1 is MDHEN and CDR2 is SYDVKM. V lost 3 bases to trimming and J lost 9 bases, with 17 bases between them. The CDR3 extends over 14 amino acids. For the CDR3, the DNA is TGTGCCAGCAGTTTGCCGGGAGTGCAGAGCAAAGCTTTCTTT. Protein: CASSLPGVQSKAFF.

The V gene is TRBV19, the J gene TRBJ2-1; the match to TRBD2 covers 14 bases. The CDR3 is 18 residues long. Germline V gene lookup returns CDR1 LNHDA and CDR2 SQIVND (reference sequence). V was pared by 4 bases and J by 3 bases, with 8 bases of the junction left unmatched. Here the CDR3 DNA reads TGTGCCAGTAGTACGGGACTAGCGGGAGCGCGGTTCTACAATGAGCAGTTCTTC. Translated, it gives CASSTGLAGARFYNEQFF.

The rearrangement joins TRBV5-1 to TRBJ2-1; 7 bases are shared with TRBD2. The V segment lost 4 bases and the J segment 0 bases; nucleotides outside the gene matches: 10. Germline values: CDR1 SGHRS, CDR2 YFSETQ. The CDR3 is 17 residues long. The CDR3 here is CASSPPSGSTSYNEQFF. CDR3 sequence (DNA): TGCGCCAGCAGCCCCCCTAGCGGTTCTACCTCCTACAATGAGCAGTTCTTC.

This chain joins TRBV28 and TRBJ1-6; TRBD1 might be the D (6 bases). The CDR3 runs 19 residues. Germline loops: CDR1 MDHEN, CDR2 SYDVKM. V was pared by 1 base and J by 0 bases, with 16 bases between. CDR3 region: CASSLLGGARSSYNSPLHF. The CDR3 DNA reads TGTGCCAGCAGTTTATTGGGGGGCGCGAGATCCTCCTATAATTCACCCCTCCACTTT.

This clone was detected only a few times. The chain has TRBV7-9 and TRBJ1-3; D is undetermined. The CDR3 is 15 residues long. V lost 1 base, J lost 2 bases, and 9 bases lay in between. Germline CDR1 reads SEHNR; CDR2 reads FQNEAQ (reference sequence). CDR3 region: CASSLGAAAGNTIYF. CDR3 nucleotides: TGTGCCAGCAGCTTAGGGGCAGCCGCTGGAAACACCATATATTTT.

This chain links TRBV9 with TRBJ2-1; 12 bases map to TRBD2. The CDR3 covers 16 residues. V shed 4 bases and J 7 bases; nucleotides not matched to a gene: 9. The germline gives CDR1 SGDLS, CDR2 YYNGEE. Here the CDR3 reads CASSPRLAGARNEQFF. CDR3 nucleotide sequence: TGTGCCAGCAGCCCTCGACTAGCGGGAGCAAGGAATGAGCAGTTCTTC.

The J gene is TRBJ1-5, the V gene TRBV27, with D possibly being TRBD1 (5 bases). The V gene's germline CDR1 is MNHEY and CDR2 SMNVEV (reference sequence). Trimming cost V 6 bases and J 1 base, with 13 bases left between them. The length of the CDR3 is 15 residues. The CDR3 nucleotides read TGTGCCAGCAGCTCAGGGTTCCTCAGCAATCAGCCCCAGCATTTT. Translated: CASSSGFLSNQPQHF.